A single TCR beta chain is shown here with its context. Participant age was roughly 18 to 95 years, and participants resided in approximately 25 US areas. Each participant's cohort was designated according to participant-reported clinical history. This entry is derived from a study of blood T cell repertoires in COVID-19. Overall study: Sources were T cells, B-cell-depleted T cells, or PBMCs; the material itself was cDNA or gDNA.

After removal of 5 bases from V and 4 bases from J, the junction contained 5 bases not matched to a gene. The CDR3 length is 15 residues. Per germline, CDR1 LNHNV and CDR2 YYDKDF (reference sequence). The authors' processing: Amplifying reference gene primers gave estimates of nucleated cell counts. Clones were read by immunoSEQ multiplex PCR, and TCRdb kept only the in-frame ones, dropping some. V, J and clone size were drawn from that table, and D and trimming were deduced from the DNA. Of 360,000 or so clones listed, about nine tenths are singletons. The clonotype was recovered from a woman aged 25 to 45 who had been exposed to COVID-19. This rearrangement joins TRBV15 to TRBJ1-6; 7 bases match TRBD1. The sample comprised PBMCs or T cells enriched from blood (not recorded which). The CDR3 DNA is TGTGCCACCAGCGGACTACAGGGGTATAATTCACCCCTCCACTTT. This gives the protein CATSGLQGYNSPLHF.